The rows below give T cell receptor beta chains drawn from one sample of a study of persistence of HIV-infected CD4 T cells. No antigen has been assigned to these receptors. Assay: immunoSEQ multiplex PCR; the TCRdb copy retains only in-frame clones and omits some. Counted here are around 39,000 clones, 89% occurring once; the ten biggest clones make up around 0.92%. Source: CD4+ T cells sorted from PBMCs after 18-hour stimulation, taken from a patient who received antiretroviral therapy. These TCRs come from an adult man with HIV who was CMV-seropositive. CDR3s include the opening cysteine and the closing phenylalanine or tryptophan. D genes are given only for firm matches. Part of the rows lack a size; the others show once, few, many or a class for expanded clones.

>NA|TRBD2|TRBJ2-3|TRBV9
TGTGCCAGCAGCGTAGCTACATCAGCGGGGGCCCTCACAGATACGCAGTATTTT
CASSVATSAGALTDTQYF
>NA|NA|TRBJ1-3|TRBV19
TGTGCCAGTAGTACCCGGACAAGCTCCTCTGGAAACACCATATATTTT
CASSTRTSSSGNTIYF
>once|NA|TRBJ2-7|TRBV28
TGTGCCAGCAGTCATACCCAGGGCGCATGGGAGCAGTACTTC
CASSHTQGAWEQYF
>NA|NA|TRBJ1-1|TRBV28
TGTGCCAGCAGTTTTAGAGACAGAAGCGCTTTCTTT
CASSFRDRSAFF
>NA|NA|TRBJ1-1|TRBV3-1/TRBV3-2
TGTGCCAGCAGCCAATTGGGTCGAGAAGCTTTCTTT
CASSQLGREAFF
>NA|NA|TRBJ1-3|TRBV9
TGTGCCAGCAGCGTCCCGGCTGGAAACACCATATATTTT
CASSVPAGNTIYF
>NA|NA|TRBJ2-7|TRBV3-1/TRBV3-2
TGTGCCAGCAGCCAAGAGACTAGATACTTACCCTACGAGCAGTACTTC
CASSQETRYLPYEQYF
>NA|NA|TRBJ1-1|TRBV3-1/TRBV3-2
TGTGCCAGCAGCCAACCCTTGGGTGGGGGGAACACTGAAGCTTTCTTT
CASSQPLGGGNTEAFF
>NA|NA|TRBJ2-7|TRBV3-1/TRBV3-2
TGTGCCAGCAGCCGGAGTGTCTACGAGCAGTACTTC
CASSRSVYEQYF
>NA|NA|TRBJ2-2|TRBV6-2/TRBV6-3
TGTGCCAGCAGTTTTATCAGGGACGCCGGGGAGCTGTTTTTT
CASSFIRDAGELFF
>NA|TRBD1|TRBJ1-2|TRBV5-1
TGCGCCAGCAGCTTGATAGCAGGGGGGAACTATGGCTACACCTTC
CASSLIAGGNYGYTF
>once|NA|TRBJ2-4|TRBV6-6
TGTGCCAGCAGTAGGGCCTCTGAGGCGGGAAACATTCAGTACTTC
CASSRASEAGNIQYF
>few|NA|TRBJ2-1|TRBV7-9
TGTGCCAGCAGCTTTCTACAGGGTAATGAGCAGTTCTTC
CASSFLQGNEQFF
>NA|TRBD1|TRBJ2-7|TRBV7-2
TGTGCCAGCAGCACCCGGACAGGGAACGAGCAGTACTTC
CASSTRTGNEQYF
>NA|TRBD1|TRBJ1-1|TRBV7-9
TGTGCCAGCAGCCCACAAACAGGGGGAACTGAAGCTTTCTTT
CASSPQTGGTEAFF
>once|NA|TRBJ2-3|TRBV5-4
TGTGCCAGCTGCTTTGGGGGGACCCTGACAGATACGCAGTATTTT
CASCFGGTLTDTQYF
>NA|NA|TRBJ1-3|TRBV5-1
TGCGCCAGCAGCTTAGGGGGGACTGGAAACACCATATATTTT
CASSLGGTGNTIYF
>NA|TRBD1|TRBJ2-7|TRBV19
TGTGCCAGTAGTGTAAACAGGGGTCGCGAGCAGTACTTC
CASSVNRGREQYF
>NA|NA|TRBJ2-2|TRBV3-1/TRBV3-2
TGTGCCAGCAGCCAGGGGGGGCGCAACACCGGGGAGCTGTTTTTT
CASSQGGRNTGELFF
>NA|TRBD1|TRBJ2-2|TRBV6-2/TRBV6-3
TGTGCCAGCAGTTGGGACAGCGACACCGGGGAGCTGTTTTTT
CASSWDSDTGELFF